This T cell receptor (beta chain) appears in the sequencing data of a study of graft-versus-host responses after intestinal transplantation. As for the study in general: Induction with anti-thymocyte globulin, then tacrolimus and steroids for about 3 years, was given to all recipients.

About this clone: The antigen is unknown.

The assay was immunoSEQ multiplex PCR, and TCRdb's table has in-frame clones only and misses some. The sample consists of tens of thousands of clones, about 95% of them appearing once. CDR1 and CDR2 (germline): SGHTA, FQGNSA. The junction had 7 bases not matched to a gene; V was cut back by 10 bases and J by 0 bases. This CDR3 has 14 amino acids. This clonotype was sampled from a human donor who was the organ donor for an intestinal transplant. J is TRBJ1-2 and V is TRBV7-2, with 8 bases fitting TRBD1. The sample consisted of unstimulated CD4+ T cells sorted from spleen or lymph node cells, taken before transplant. The CDR3 loop is CAIGDRNPNYGYTF. CDR3 coding DNA: TGTGCCATAGGGGACAGGAACCCTAACTATGGCTACACCTTC.